This T cell receptor beta chain comes out of a study of identical twins. Whole-study results and caveats: Out-of-frame alpha sequences shared between twins exhibited an excess of low generation probability.

This clonotype has at least ten counts. Its target is unknown. V shed 5 bases and J 1 base; nucleotides not matched to a gene: 9. The CDR3 is 17 amino acids. From germline, CDR1 is MNHNS and CDR2 SASEGT. Each CDR3 protein is one row after TCRdb ran MiXCR on the 5' RACE reads. Found here are over 550,000 distinct CDR3 sequences, roughly 6.6% of them singletons; the top ten hold around 1.6%. These data were likewise used in another study, on yellow fever vaccine responses in identical twins. That source adds: Twins reportedly had a vaccine T cell response that seemed partly convergent, partly personalized.

What was sequenced was PBMCs. This receptor was obtained from a woman in her late teens or twenties in good health. The chain combines TRBV6-1 with TRBJ1-1, with TRBD1 matching over 11 bases. CDR3 region: CASSSGQGALGNTEAFF. The CDR3 DNA reads TGTGCCAGCAGTAGCGGACAGGGGGCTTTGGGGAACACTGAAGCTTTCTTT.